The 16 T cell receptor beta chains given below trace back to one sample, sequenced in a study of blood T cell repertoires in COVID-19. TCRdb keeps only in-frame clones here, not all; method: immunoSEQ multiplex PCR. The sample holds about 270,000 clones, around nine tenths seen once. The specimen was peripheral blood. The source of these receptors is a man aged 35 to 55 with active or convalescent COVID-19.

This rearrangement joins TRBV9 to TRBJ1-6, with D perhaps TRBD1 (5 bases). Germline values: CDR1 SGDLS, CDR2 YYNGEE. CDR3 length equals 14 residues. Trimming cost V 0 bases and J 8 bases, with 9 bases left between them. CDR3 loop: CASSVGGVDSPLHF. CDR3 coding DNA: TGTGCCAGCAGCGTAGGGGGGGTAGATTCACCCCTCCACTTT.

The chain uses TRBV29-1 and TRBJ1-1, with TRBD1 as a possible D gene (5 bases). This CDR3 is built from 13 residues. The germline V and J ends were trimmed by 3 bases and 5 bases, with 13 bases remaining between them. CDR1 and CDR2 from the germline V gene are SQVTM and ANQGSEA. The DNA for the CDR3 is TGCAGCGTTGAGGATGGGGCTTGGACTGAAGCTTTCTTT. This sequence encodes CSVEDGAWTEAFF. The whole variable domain, remainder taken from reference TRBV29-1 and TRBJ1-1, is SAVISQKPSRDICQRGTSLTIQCQVDSQVTMMFWYRQQPGQSLTLIATANQGSEATYESGFVIDKFPISRPNLTFSTLTVSNMSPEDSSIYLCSVEDGAWTEAFFGQGTRLTVV.

The V call is TRBV9, the J call TRBJ2-1, with TRBD1 as a possible D gene (5 bases). CDR1 is SGDLS, CDR2 YYNGEE, per germline. Trimming stripped 0 bases from V and 5 bases from J, with 21 bases between. This CDR3 has 18 residues. The CDR3 DNA sequence: TGTGCCAGCAGCGTAGAGATTTATGGGGCCACTGAGGACAATGAGCAGTTCTTC. Translation: CASSVEIYGATEDNEQFF.

This clone showed up just a few times. The chain is built from TRBV7-9 and TRBJ2-2; D may be TRBD2 (6 bases). Germline V CDR1 and CDR2: SEHNR, FQNEAQ (reference sequence). The CDR3 is 15 residues long. Trimming removed 1 base from V and 6 bases from J, with 12 bases in between. In nucleotides, the CDR3 is TGTGCCAGCAGCTTAGGAGCGAGCGGGCCCGGGGAGCTGTTTTTT. Amino acid sequence: CASSLGASGPGELFF.

Here the CDR3 reads CASSSAPGGEKLFF. The CDR3 DNA follows: TGTGCCAGCAGCTCAGCCCCAGGTGGTGAAAAACTGTTTTTT. The chain employs TRBV7-8 and TRBJ1-4, with D unresolved. The CDR3 consists of 14 residues. Trimming cost V 4 bases and J 7 bases, with 13 bases left between them. Germline CDR1 and CDR2: SGHVS and FQNEAQ.

For the CDR3, the DNA is TGTGCCAGCAGCGGAAAAGGGGTTAGTCACGGAGATACGCAGTATTTT. As protein: CASSGKGVSHGDTQYF. This chain uses TRBV7-3 with TRBJ2-3; weak D call: TRBD1 (5 bases). In germline, CDR1 is SGHTA, CDR2 FQGTGA. The CDR3 extends over 16 amino acids. Trimming left V 5 bases short and J 5 bases short, with 20 bases between.

This rearrangement joins TRBV2 to TRBJ1-4; 7 bases map to TRBD1. Germline V gene sequence: CDR1 SNHLY, CDR2 FYNNEI. The CDR3 spans 14 residues. J was trimmed by 11 bases and V by 4 bases; bases with no gene match: 10. In DNA, the CDR3 is TGTGCCAGCAGTGGGGCAACAGGGGCGGTGAAACTGTTTTTT. It translates to CASSGATGAVKLFF.

The chain has TRBV5-6 and TRBJ2-5; D uncertain. Deletions cut 5 bases from V and 0 bases from J, with 11 bases between. The V gene's germline CDR1 is SGHDT and CDR2 YYEEEE. The length of the CDR3 is 14 residues. The CDR3 DNA is TGTGCCAGCAGTCTCGACACCTACCAAGAGACCCAGTACTTC. Translation: CASSLDTYQETQYF.

The chain employs TRBV5-4 and TRBJ2-6, with TRBD2 as a possible D gene (5 bases). The CDR3 consists of 16 residues. The germline gives CDR1 SGHNT, CDR2 YYREEE (reference sequence). Trimming removed 3 bases from V and 0 bases from J, with 10 bases in between. The CDR3 nucleotides are TGTGCCAGCAGCTCGGAGGAACACTCTGGGGCCAACGTCCTGACTTTC. The encoded protein is CASSSEEHSGANVLTF.

The chain recombines TRBV15 with TRBJ2-7; TRBD1 might be the D (5 bases). The CDR3 loop spans 16 amino acids. Trimming shortened V by 5 bases and J by 3 bases, and 20 bases separated the two germline ends. Per germline, CDR1 LNHNV and CDR2 YYDKDF (reference sequence). CDR3 in DNA: TGTGCCACCAGCCGCGGATGGGGCCAGGGCTTCTACGAGCAGTACTTC. Translating it yields CATSRGWGQGFYEQYF.

The chain couples TRBV30 to TRBJ2-7, with TRBD2 matching 7 bases. Per germline, CDR1 GTSNPN and CDR2 SVGIG (reference sequence). V lost 4 bases and J lost 2; bases outside the gene matches: 2. This CDR3 spans 12 amino acids. The CDR3 protein is CAWIAGAYEQYF. The CDR3 DNA sequence: TGTGCCTGGATCGCGGGGGCCTACGAGCAGTACTTC.

This clone came up many times. This chain links TRBV7-9 with TRBJ1-1; 9 nucleotides align to TRBD1. With V trimmed by 7 bases and J by 4 bases, 4 bases remained unmatched. CDR3 length: 13 amino acids. Germline-derived CDR1 and CDR2 are SEHNR and FQNEAQ (reference sequence). The DNA for the CDR3 is TGTGCCAGCAAGGACAGGGGTATCACTGAAGCTTTCTTT. Its protein product is CASKDRGITEAFF.

The genes are TRBV28 and TRBJ1-3; TRBD1 aligns across 7 bases. The CDR3 spans 17 residues. With 2 bases clipped from V and 0 bases from J, the junction kept 7 bases outside the gene matches. In germline, CDR1 is MDHEN, CDR2 SYDVKM. The CDR3 bases are TGTGCCAGCAGTTTAACGGGACAGCCCCTCTCTGGAAACACCATATATTTT. Translated: CASSLTGQPLSGNTIYF.

The chain links TRBV28 to TRBJ2-2; 10 positions match TRBD2. The CDR3 extends over 18 amino acids. V was clipped by 10 bases and J by 5 bases; unmatched bases: 19. The V gene's germline CDR1 is MDHEN and CDR2 SYDVKM. DNA of the CDR3: TGTGCCACCCAGCAGGTGGCTAGCGGGAGAAAGAAAACCGGGGAGCTGTTTTTT. Encoded protein: CATQQVASGRKKTGELFF.

This rearrangement joins TRBV6-1 to TRBJ1-2; no clear D. The CDR3 totals 11 residues. CDR1 and CDR2 from the germline V gene are MNHNS and SASEGT. Deletions cut 3 bases from V and 6 bases from J, with 5 bases between. For the CDR3, the DNA is TGTGCCAGCAGTGATGGGCATGGCTACACCTTC. The encoded protein is CASSDGHGYTF.

This clone was seen a few times. The chain carries TRBV30 and TRBJ1-4; D gene unclear. V lost 2 bases and J lost 7, with 5 bases in between. The CDR3 loop spans 11 amino acids. The germline CDR1 and CDR2 sequences are GTSNPN and SVGIG (reference sequence). In nucleotides, the CDR3 is TGTGCCTGGAGTAACAGTGAAAAACTGTTTTTT. This codes for CAWSNSEKLFF.